Below, 25 T cell receptor beta chains from the same sample are listed, as sequenced in a study of blood T cells in healthy people across ages. The second PCR ran roughly 6 to 12 cycles with a sample-barcoded 5' primer and J-beta primers. TCRdb redid the calling of the 5' RACE reads with MiXCR, one entry per CDR3 protein. The sample records about 1,500,000 distinct CDR3 sequences, roughly 40% being singletons. The material sequenced was blood. All receptors come from a woman under 30 in good health.

The sample holds a few counts of this clonotype. The V call is TRBV20-1, the J call TRBJ1-5; D not certain. V was cut by 1 base and J by 5 bases, with 18 bases left in between. Germline CDR1 and CDR2: DFQATT and SNEGSKA (reference sequence). The length of the CDR3 is 16 residues. This CDR3 reads CSARGGGNVKDQPQHF. For the CDR3, the DNA is TGCAGTGCTAGAGGGGGAGGGAATGTAAAGGATCAGCCCCAGCATTTT.

In its sample, this clonotype was seen a few times. The chain links TRBV7-2 to TRBJ2-5; 12 bases fit TRBD2. V was clipped by 5 bases and J by 3 bases; unmatched bases: 10. The CDR3 totals 17 residues. Looked up from germline, CDR1 is SGHTA and CDR2 is FQGNSA. The CDR3 bases are TGTGCCAGCAGCGCCACCAGACTAGCGGGGGTTAAAGAGACCCAGTACTTC. Amino acid sequence: CASSATRLAGVKETQYF.

A word on this clonotype: Its ends do not fully match the called genes, so a read error is possible. The rearrangement joins TRBV3-1 to TRBJ2-7, with TRBD1 as a possible D gene (6 bases). This CDR3 is built from 14 residues. CDR1 and CDR2 from the germline V gene are LGHDT and YNNKEL (reference sequence). The CDR3 DNA sequence: TGTGTCAGCAGCCCACCGGACAGTTCCTACGAGCAGTACTTC. Translation gives CVSSPPDSSYEQYF.

V and J are TRBV20-1 and TRBJ2-1; no firm D call. Germline CDR1 is DFQATT and CDR2 is SNEGSKA (reference sequence). Trimming cost V 2 bases and J 8 bases, with 19 bases left between them. The CDR3 totals 15 residues. The CDR3 bases are TGCAGTGCTAGACCCCTTCATAGTGATGTGGATGAGCAGTTCTTC. Translation gives CSARPLHSDVDEQFF.

The chain links TRBV5-8 to TRBJ1-1; 7 positions agree with TRBD1. J gave up 0 bases and V 3 bases, and 5 bases lay outside the gene matches. The CDR3 is made up of 15 amino acids. The germline gives CDR1 SGHTS, CDR2 YDEGEE. The CDR3: CASSSPRGMNTEAFF. The CDR3 DNA follows: TGTGCCAGCAGCTCCCCCAGGGGGATGAACACTGAAGCTTTCTTT.

The chain couples TRBV5-5 to TRBJ1-4; D gene unclear. The CDR3 covers 12 residues. Germline assignment: CDR1 SGHKS and CDR2 YYEKEE (reference sequence). V was pared by 10 bases and J by 8 bases, with 15 bases between. The CDR3 region is CASGKSIEKLFF. The CDR3 nucleotides read TGTGCCTCCGGAAAGAGCATCGAAAAACTGTTTTTT.

In DNA form, the CDR3 reads TGTGCCAGCAGTTACTCCTGGCCTAGCGGGAGCCCTTTGGAGCAGTACTTC. Translating gives CASSYSWPSGSPLEQYF. This sequence joins TRBV6-5 and TRBJ2-1; TRBD2 matches at 10 bases. Matching the DNA end better, TRBJ2-7 makes the J call doubtful. This CDR3 spans 17 amino acids. Germline CDR1 MNHEY, CDR2 SVGAGI.

The chain links TRBV14 to TRBJ2-5; TRBD1 agrees at 10 bases. CDR1 is SGHDN, CDR2 FVKESK, per germline. The CDR3 is made up of 15 amino acids. V shed 4 bases, J shed 11 bases, and the junction held 13 bases outside the gene matches. The CDR3 region has the DNA TGTGCCAGCAGCCCTGGGACAGGGGCGTACAATGAGCAGTACTTC. As protein: CASSPGTGAYNEQYF.

V usage is TRBV27 and J usage is TRBJ2-7, with D hard to call. The V end was cut by 0 bases, the J end by 4 bases, with 10 bases between. The CDR3 has 14 amino acids. CDR1 is MNHEY and CDR2 is SMNVEV in the germline V gene (reference sequence). CDR3 nucleotide sequence: TGTGCCAGCAGTTTATCGCCCCGACGATACGAGCAGTACTTC. Translated, it gives CASSLSPRRYEQYF.

This clonotype occurred many times. The chain has TRBV7-6 and TRBJ2-1, with 11 bases that match TRBD2. With 1 base clipped from V and 5 bases from J, the junction kept 10 bases outside the gene matches. This CDR3 spans 18 amino acids. Germline assignment: CDR1 SGHVS and CDR2 FNYEAQ. CDR3 nucleotide sequence: TGTGCCAGCAGCTTAGTGGGGCTAGCGGGGGGAACTAACAATGAGCAGTTCTTC. It specifies CASSLVGLAGGTNNEQFF.

This clonotype was detected many times. V gene TRBV20-1 combines with J gene TRBJ2-7; no reliable D call. Trimming took off 0 bases at V and 0 bases at J, with 12 bases between the two ends. CDR3 length: 15 amino acids. CDR1 is DFQATT, CDR2 SNEGSKA, per germline (reference sequence). In nucleotides, the CDR3 is TGCAGTGCTAGAGATCCCAACCGAAGCTCCTACGAGCAGTACTTC. This translates into CSARDPNRSSYEQYF.

This clonotype was recorded a few times. V is TRBV6-6 and J is TRBJ2-1; D possibly matches TRBD1 or TRBD2 (7 bases each). The CDR3 has 14 residues. Germline values: CDR1 MNHNY, CDR2 SVGAGI (reference sequence). V shed 7 bases and J shed 3 bases, with 13 bases lying between them. In DNA form, the CDR3 reads TGTGCCAGCACCAGGGGGGAGGGCTACAATGAGCAGTTCTTC. Its protein product is CASTRGEGYNEQFF.

The rearrangement joins TRBV10-2 to TRBJ2-4; tentative D call: TRBD2 (7 bases). The last part of the DNA fits TRBJ2-7 better; the J call may be wrong. The CDR3 is made up of 15 amino acids. Germline V gene lookup returns CDR1 WSHSY and CDR2 SAAADI. CDR3 in amino acids: CASSESAGAEYEQYF. The CDR3 nucleotides are TGCGCCAGCAGTGAGAGCGCGGGGGCGGAGTACGAGCAGTACTTC.

This clonotype was counted once. This chain joins TRBV20-1 and TRBJ1-1, with D possibly being TRBD1 (6 bases). Germline-derived CDR1 and CDR2 are DFQATT and SNEGSKA (reference sequence). V lost 0 bases to trimming and J lost 11 bases, with 13 bases between them. The CDR3 contains 12 residues. The CDR3 region is CSARDGGQWAFF. The CDR3 DNA follows: TGCAGTGCTAGAGATGGAGGACAGTGGGCTTTCTTT.

The rearrangement links TRBV9 to TRBJ2-1; TRBD2 matches 9 bases. There are 16 residues in the CDR3. The J segment lost 2 bases and the V segment lost 0 bases, leaving 3 bases of the junction unmatched. In germline, CDR1 is SGDLS, CDR2 YYNGEE. CDR3 region: CASSVELAGAYNEQFF. The DNA of the CDR3 is TGTGCCAGCAGCGTAGAACTAGCGGGCGCCTACAATGAGCAGTTCTTC.

This sequence joins TRBV28 and TRBJ2-7; 8 bases align to TRBD1. Germline V CDR1 and CDR2: MDHEN, SYDVKM. The CDR3 consists of 15 residues. V gave up 4 bases and J gave up 4 bases; unmatched junction bases: 9. DNA for the CDR3: TGTGCCAGCAGTTCGATGGACAGGGAGTTTTACGAGCAGTACTTC. Encoded protein: CASSSMDREFYEQYF.

This rearrangement joins TRBV7-2 to TRBJ2-2, with D possibly matching TRBD2 (6 bases). There are 14 residues in the CDR3. The V end was cut by 1 base, the J end by 6 bases, with 9 bases between. The V gene's germline CDR1 is SGHTA and CDR2 FQGNSA. CDR3 DNA: TGTGCCAGCAGCTTAGGGCTAGCGTCCGGGGAGCTGTTTTTT. Amino acids: CASSLGLASGELFF.

In its sample, this clonotype was seen a few times. This chain connects TRBV28 to TRBJ2-3, with TRBD2 as a possible D gene (5 bases). Germline CDR1 and CDR2: MDHEN and SYDVKM. V was cut by 1 base and J by 2 bases, with 10 bases left in between. This CDR3 has 15 residues. The CDR3 spells CASSLLRELTDTQYF. The DNA for the CDR3 is TGTGCCAGCAGTTTATTAAGGGAGCTCACAGATACGCAGTATTTT.

This clonotype was observed a handful of times. In DNA form, the CDR3 reads TGTGCCAGCAGGTCACAGGGACTTAGCCCCTACAATGAGCAGTTCTTC. This translates into CASRSQGLSPYNEQFF. V gene TRBV28 combines with J gene TRBJ2-1, with D possibly being TRBD1 or TRBD2 (6 bases each). The CDR3 sequence is 16 residues long. V was cut by 6 bases and J by 2 bases, with 17 bases left in between. Germline assignment: CDR1 MDHEN and CDR2 SYDVKM.

This clonotype was counted ten times or more. The chain links TRBV29-1 to TRBJ2-6, with TRBD2 identical over 7 bases. This CDR3 has 16 residues. Trimming took 2 bases from V and 2 from J; bases not matched to a gene: 6. Germline lookup yields CDR1 SQVTM and CDR2 ANQGSEA. CDR3 in DNA: TGCAGCGTTGAAATGTTGGGAGGGACTGGGGCCAACGTCCTGACTTTC. As protein: CSVEMLGGTGANVLTF.

The chain links TRBV3-1 to TRBJ2-4, with D tentatively TRBD1 or TRBD2 (5 bases each). Germline CDR1 and CDR2: LGHDT and YNNKEL (reference sequence). Trimming took 1 base from V and 5 from J, leaving 12 bases between them. This CDR3 spans 15 amino acids. CDR3 sequence (DNA): TGTGCCAGCAGCCAAGGAAACGGGGCGGAAAACATTCAGTACTTC. Its protein product is CASSQGNGAENIQYF.

Points on this clonotype: An end of the junction does not agree with germline; a read error may underlie this. The rearrangement links TRBV28 to TRBJ2-1; 8 positions agree with TRBD2. Germline V CDR1 and CDR2: MDHEN, SYDVKM. This CDR3 is built from 13 residues. Here the CDR3 reads CASSKTSGNEQFF. The CDR3 DNA follows: TGTGCCAGCAGTAAAACTAGCGGAAATGAGCAGTTCTTT.

This clonotype was seen a handful of times. The V gene is TRBV2, the J gene TRBJ2-7, with 8 bases that match TRBD1. With 3 bases clipped from V and 2 bases from J, the junction kept 6 bases outside the gene matches. The germline V gene has CDR1 SNHLY and CDR2 FYNNEI. This CDR3 has 15 residues. CDR3 loop: CASSDRGTGTYEQYF. CDR3 bases: TGTGCCAGCAGTGATCGGGGGACAGGCACCTACGAGCAGTACTTC.

The table lists this clonotype with a few counts. V and J are TRBV5-1 and TRBJ2-1; TRBD1 matches 7 bases. Unmatched junction bases numbered 7, after V lost 1 base and J lost 6 bases. Germline V lookup: CDR1 SGHRS, CDR2 YFSETQ. The CDR3 sequence is 15 residues long. The CDR3 here is CASSLSTGKFNEQFF. The DNA of the CDR3 is TGCGCCAGCAGCTTGTCGACAGGGAAGTTCAATGAGCAGTTCTTC. Full variable domain (missing parts from reference TRBV5-1 and TRBJ2-1): KAGVTQTPRYLIKTRGQQVTLSCSPISGHRSVSWYQQTPGQGLQFLFEYFSETQRNKGNFPGRFSGRQFSNSRSEMNVSTLELGDSALYLCASSLSTGKFNEQFFGPGTRLTVL.

This chain uses TRBV20-1 with TRBJ2-2; 9 bases are a match to TRBD1. CDR1 and CDR2 from the germline V gene are DFQATT and SNEGSKA (reference sequence). The CDR3 has 15 amino acids. The V gene end was trimmed by 6 bases and the J gene end by 0 bases; junction bases not matched to a gene: 5. DNA for the CDR3: TGCAGTGCCTTCAGACAGGGGGCGAACACCGGGGAGCTGTTTTTT. This codes for CSAFRQGANTGELFF.